The clone carrying this T cell receptor beta chain appeared many times. Antigen specificity is unknown. These data originate in a study of human T cells and chemical hapten exposure. General study results and limits: Expanded TCRs made up significantly more big CDR3 similarity clusters than controls did.

Sample time point: pre-sensitization, week 0. Described treatment: therapeutic diphenylcyclopropenone sensitization with weekly scalp DPC. Blood was collected ahead of every patch test applied. Germline V gives CDR1 SQVTM, CDR2 ANQGSEA. V was clipped by 4 bases and J by 7 bases, with 7 bases between them. The CDR3 is 10 amino acids. The authors' processing: With a range of 23,224 to 690,600, the median per sample was around 96,000 TCRs. TCRdb used MiXCR to reprocess the RACE reads, holding one entry per CDR3 protein. TCRdb assigned the V and J calls; the authors' analysis was not used. The sample lists roughly 260,000 distinct CDR3 sequences, about 9.4% seen once, with less than 3% in the top ten.

The sequencing here drew on whole blood, taken in connection with sensitization to the hapten diphenylcyclopropenone (DPC). The rearrangement joins TRBV29-1 to TRBJ1-1; maybe TRBD1 (6 bases). The source of this sequence is a woman aged 40 to 50 with alopecia areata. Some clones in this sample may be carry-over from other donors' samples. CDR3 residues: CSVADSEAFF. The CDR3 DNA follows: TGCAGCGTTGCGGACAGTGAAGCTTTCTTT.